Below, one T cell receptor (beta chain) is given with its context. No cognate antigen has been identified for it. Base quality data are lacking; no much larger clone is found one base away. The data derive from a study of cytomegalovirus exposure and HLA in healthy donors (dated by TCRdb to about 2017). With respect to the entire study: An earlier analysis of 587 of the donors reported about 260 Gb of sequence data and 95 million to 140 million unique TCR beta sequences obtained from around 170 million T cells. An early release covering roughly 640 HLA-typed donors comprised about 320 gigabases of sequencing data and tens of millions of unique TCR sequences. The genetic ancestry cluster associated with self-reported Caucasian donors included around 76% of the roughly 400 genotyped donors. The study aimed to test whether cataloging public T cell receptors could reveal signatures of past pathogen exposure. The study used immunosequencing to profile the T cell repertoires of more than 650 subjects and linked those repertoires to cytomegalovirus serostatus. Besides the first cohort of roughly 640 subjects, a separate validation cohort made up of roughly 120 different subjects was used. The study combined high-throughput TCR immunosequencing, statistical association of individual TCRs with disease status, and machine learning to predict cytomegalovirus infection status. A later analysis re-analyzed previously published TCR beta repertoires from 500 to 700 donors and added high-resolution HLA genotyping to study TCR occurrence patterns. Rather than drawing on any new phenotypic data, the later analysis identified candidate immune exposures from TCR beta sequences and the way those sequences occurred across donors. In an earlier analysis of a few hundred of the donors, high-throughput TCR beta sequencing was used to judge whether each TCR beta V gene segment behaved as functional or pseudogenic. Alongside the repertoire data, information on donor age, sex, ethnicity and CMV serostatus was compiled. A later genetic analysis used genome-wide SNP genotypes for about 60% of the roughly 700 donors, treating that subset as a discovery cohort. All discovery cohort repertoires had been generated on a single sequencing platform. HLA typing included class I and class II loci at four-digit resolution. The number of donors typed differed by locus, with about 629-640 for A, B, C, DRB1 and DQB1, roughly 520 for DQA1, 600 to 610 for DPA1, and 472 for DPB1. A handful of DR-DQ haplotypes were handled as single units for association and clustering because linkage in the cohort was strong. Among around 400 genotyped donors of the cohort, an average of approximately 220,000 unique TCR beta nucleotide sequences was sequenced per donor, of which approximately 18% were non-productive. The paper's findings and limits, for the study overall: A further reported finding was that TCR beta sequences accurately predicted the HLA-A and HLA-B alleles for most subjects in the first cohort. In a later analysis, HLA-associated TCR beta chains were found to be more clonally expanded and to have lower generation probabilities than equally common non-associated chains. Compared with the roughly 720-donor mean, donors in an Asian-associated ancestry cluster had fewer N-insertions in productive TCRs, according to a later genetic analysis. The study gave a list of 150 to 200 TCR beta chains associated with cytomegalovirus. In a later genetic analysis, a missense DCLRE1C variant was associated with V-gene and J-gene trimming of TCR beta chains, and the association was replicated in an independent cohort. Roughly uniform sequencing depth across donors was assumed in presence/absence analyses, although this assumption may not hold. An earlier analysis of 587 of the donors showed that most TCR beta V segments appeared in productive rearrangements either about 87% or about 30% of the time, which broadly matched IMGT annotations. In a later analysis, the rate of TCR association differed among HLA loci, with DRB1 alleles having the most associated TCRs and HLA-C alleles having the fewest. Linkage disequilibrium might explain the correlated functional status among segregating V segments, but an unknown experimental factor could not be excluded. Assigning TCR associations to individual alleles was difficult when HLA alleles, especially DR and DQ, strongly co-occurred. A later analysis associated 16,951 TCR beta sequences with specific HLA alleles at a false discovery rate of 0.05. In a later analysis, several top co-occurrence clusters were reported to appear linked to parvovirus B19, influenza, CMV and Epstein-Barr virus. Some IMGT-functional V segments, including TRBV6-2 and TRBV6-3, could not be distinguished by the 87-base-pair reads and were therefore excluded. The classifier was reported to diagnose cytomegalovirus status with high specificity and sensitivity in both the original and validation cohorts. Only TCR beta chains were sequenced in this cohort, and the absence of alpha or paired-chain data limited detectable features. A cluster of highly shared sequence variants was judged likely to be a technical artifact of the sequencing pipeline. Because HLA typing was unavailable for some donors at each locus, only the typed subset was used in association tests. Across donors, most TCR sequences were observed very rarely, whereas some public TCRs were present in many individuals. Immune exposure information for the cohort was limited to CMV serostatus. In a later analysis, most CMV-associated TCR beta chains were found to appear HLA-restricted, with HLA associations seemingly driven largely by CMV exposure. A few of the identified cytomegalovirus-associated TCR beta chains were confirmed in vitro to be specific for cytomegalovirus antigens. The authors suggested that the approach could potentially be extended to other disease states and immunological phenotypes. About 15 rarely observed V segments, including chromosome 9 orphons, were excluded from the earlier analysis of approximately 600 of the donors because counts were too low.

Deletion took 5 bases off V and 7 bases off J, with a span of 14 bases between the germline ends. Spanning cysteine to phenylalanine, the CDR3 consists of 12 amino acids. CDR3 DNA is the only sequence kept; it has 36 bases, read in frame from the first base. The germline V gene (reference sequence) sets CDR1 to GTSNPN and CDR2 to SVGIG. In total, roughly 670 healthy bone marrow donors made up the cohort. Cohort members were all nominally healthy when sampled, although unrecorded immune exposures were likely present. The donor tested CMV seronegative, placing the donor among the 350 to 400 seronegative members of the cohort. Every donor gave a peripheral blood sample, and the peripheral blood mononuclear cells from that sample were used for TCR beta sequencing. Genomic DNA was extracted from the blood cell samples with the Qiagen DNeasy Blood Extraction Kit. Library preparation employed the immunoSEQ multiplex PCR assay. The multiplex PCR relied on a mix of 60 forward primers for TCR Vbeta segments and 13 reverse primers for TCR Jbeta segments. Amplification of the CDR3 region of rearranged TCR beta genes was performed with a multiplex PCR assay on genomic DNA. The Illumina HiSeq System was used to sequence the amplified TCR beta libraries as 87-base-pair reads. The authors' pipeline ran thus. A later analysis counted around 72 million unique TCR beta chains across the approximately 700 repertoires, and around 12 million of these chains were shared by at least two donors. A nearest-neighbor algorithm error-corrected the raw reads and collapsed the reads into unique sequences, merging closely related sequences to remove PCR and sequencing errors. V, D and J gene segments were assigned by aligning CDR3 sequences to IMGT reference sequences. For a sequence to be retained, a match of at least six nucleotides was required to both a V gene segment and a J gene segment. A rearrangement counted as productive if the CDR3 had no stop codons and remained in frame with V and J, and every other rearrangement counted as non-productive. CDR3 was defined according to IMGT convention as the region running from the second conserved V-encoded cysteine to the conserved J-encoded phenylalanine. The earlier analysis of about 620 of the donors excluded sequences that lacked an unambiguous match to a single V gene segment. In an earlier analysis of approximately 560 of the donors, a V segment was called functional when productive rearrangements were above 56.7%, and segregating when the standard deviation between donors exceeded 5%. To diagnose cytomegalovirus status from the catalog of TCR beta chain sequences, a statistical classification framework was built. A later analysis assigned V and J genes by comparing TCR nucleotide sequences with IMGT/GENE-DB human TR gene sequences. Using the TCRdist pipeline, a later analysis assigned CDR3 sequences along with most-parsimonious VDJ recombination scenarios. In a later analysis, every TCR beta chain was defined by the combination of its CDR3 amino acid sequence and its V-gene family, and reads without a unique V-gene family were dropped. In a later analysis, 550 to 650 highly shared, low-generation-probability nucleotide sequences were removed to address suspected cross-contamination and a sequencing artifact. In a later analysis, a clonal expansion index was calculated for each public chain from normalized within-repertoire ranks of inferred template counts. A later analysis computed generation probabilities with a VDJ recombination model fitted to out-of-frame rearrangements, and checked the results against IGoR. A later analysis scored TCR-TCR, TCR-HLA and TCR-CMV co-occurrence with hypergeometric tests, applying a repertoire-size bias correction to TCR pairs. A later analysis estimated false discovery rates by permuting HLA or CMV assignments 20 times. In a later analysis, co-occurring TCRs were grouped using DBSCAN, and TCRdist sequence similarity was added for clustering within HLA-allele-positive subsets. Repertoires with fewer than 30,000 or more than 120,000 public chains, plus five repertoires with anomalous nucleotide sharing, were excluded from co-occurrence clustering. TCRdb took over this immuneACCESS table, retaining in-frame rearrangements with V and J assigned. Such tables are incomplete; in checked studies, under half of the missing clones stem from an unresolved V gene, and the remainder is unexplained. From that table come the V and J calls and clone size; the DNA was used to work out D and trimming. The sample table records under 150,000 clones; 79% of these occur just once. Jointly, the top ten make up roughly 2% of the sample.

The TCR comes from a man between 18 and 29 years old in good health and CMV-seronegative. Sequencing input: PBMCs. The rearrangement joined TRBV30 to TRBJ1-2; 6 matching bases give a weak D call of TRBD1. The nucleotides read TGTGCCTGGGGGGACATGGAGGCTGGCTACACCTTC. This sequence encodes CAWGDMEAGYTF. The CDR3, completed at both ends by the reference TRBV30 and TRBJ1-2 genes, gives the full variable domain SQTIHQWPATLVQPVGSPLSLECTVEGTSNPNLYWYRQAAGRGLQLLFYSVGIGQISSEVPQNLSASRPQDRQFILSSKKLLLSDSGFYLCAWGDMEAGYTFGSGTRLTVV.